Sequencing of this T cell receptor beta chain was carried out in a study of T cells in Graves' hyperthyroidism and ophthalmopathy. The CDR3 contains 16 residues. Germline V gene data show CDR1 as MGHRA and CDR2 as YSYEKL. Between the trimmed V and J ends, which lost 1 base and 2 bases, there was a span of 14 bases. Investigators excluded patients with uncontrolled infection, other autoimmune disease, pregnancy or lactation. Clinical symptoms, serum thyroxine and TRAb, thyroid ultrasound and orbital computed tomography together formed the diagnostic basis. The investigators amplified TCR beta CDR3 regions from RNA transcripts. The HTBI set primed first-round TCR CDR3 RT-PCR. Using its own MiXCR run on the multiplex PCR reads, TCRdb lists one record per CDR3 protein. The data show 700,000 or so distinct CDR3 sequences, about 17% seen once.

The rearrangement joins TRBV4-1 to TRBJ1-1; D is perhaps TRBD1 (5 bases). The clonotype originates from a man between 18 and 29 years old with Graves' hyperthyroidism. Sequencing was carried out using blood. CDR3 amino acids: CASSQGEGAGNTEAFF. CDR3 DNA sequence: TGCGCCAGCAGCCAAGGGGAAGGGGCAGGAAACACTGAAGCTTTCTTT.